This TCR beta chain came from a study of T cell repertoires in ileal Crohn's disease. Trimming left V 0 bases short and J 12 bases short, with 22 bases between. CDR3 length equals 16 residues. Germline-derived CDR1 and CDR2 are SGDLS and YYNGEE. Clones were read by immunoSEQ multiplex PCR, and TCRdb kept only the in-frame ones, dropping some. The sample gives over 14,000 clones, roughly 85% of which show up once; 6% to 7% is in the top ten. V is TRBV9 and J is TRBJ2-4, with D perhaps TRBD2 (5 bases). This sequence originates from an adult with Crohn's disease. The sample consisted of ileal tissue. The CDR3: CASSVASTVVVGNQYF. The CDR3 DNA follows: TGTGCCAGCAGCGTAGCTTCTACAGTAGTAGTCGGGAATCAGTACTTC. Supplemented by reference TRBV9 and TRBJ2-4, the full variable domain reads DSGVTQTPKHLITATGQRVTLRCSPRSGDLSVYWYQQSLDQGLQFLIQYYNGEERAKGNILERFSAQQFPDLHSELNLSSLELGDSALYFCASSVASTVVVGNQYFGAGTRLSVL.